Sequencing of this T cell receptor (beta chain) was carried out in a study of blood T cell repertoires in COVID-19. At the level of the study: Sites in the United States, Italy and Spain provided acute and convalescent COVID-19 samples. Sources were T cells, B-cell-depleted T cells, or PBMCs; the material itself was cDNA or gDNA.

Germline CDR1 and CDR2: SGHDN and FVKESK. The CDR3 is 15 amino acids. The V end lost 1 base, the J end lost 5 bases, and 15 bases lay between the germline ends. Source study methods: It was from reference gene primer amplification that nucleated cell counts were estimated. Method: immunoSEQ multiplex PCR; TCRdb's copy keeps in-frame clones and lacks some. Clone size and V and J calls were adopted from that table, with D and trimming inferred from the DNA. The data hold 85,000 to 120,000 clones, with over 55% observed a single time. This chain joins TRBV14 and TRBJ2-7, with TRBD2 as a possible D gene (5 bases). This clonotype was sampled from a human donor with acute or convalescent COVID-19. The donor label of this sample is uncertain. The specimen sequenced was peripheral blood. The CDR3 coding sequence is TGTGCCAGCAGCCAAGTGAGCCGGGAAATAGACGAGCAGTACTTC. This encodes CASSQVSREIDEQYF.